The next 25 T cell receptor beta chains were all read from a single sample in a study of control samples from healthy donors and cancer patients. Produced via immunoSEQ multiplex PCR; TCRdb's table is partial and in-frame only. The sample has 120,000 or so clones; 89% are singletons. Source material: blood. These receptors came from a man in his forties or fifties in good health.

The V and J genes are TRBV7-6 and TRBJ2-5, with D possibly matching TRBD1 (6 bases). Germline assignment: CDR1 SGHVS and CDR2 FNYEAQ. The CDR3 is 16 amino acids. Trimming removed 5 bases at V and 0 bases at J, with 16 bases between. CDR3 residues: CASSPRLTGYQETQYF. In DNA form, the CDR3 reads TGTGCCAGCAGCCCCCGACTTACAGGGTACCAAGAGACCCAGTACTTC.

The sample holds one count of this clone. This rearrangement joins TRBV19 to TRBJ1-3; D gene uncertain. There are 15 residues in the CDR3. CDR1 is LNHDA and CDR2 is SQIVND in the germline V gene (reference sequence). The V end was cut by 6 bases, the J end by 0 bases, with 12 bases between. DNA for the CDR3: TGTGCCAGTAGATCGGACGGTTTCTCTGGAAACACCATATATTTT. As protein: CASRSDGFSGNTIYF.

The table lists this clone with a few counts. The CDR3 sequence: CASSSAGQGAGVTQYF. The CDR3 DNA reads as TGCGCCAGCAGCTCCGCGGGACAGGGGGCAGGAGTGACCCAGTACTTC. The chain is built from TRBV5-1 and TRBJ2-5, with 12 positions matching TRBD1. In germline, CDR1 is SGHRS, CDR2 YFSETQ. V shed 3 bases, J shed 7 bases, and the junction held 10 bases outside the gene matches. The length of the CDR3 is 16 residues. The variable domain in full, with the rest retrieved from reference TRBV5-1 and TRBJ2-5, is KAGVTQTPRYLIKTRGQQVTLSCSPISGHRSVSWYQQTPGQGLQFLFEYFSETQRNKGNFPGRFSGRQFSNSRSEMNVSTLELGDSALYLCASSSAGQGAGVTQYFGPGTRLLVL.

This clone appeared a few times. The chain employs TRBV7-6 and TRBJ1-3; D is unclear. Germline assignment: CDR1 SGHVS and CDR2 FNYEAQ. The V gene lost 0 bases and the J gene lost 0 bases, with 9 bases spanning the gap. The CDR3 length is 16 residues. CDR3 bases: TGTGCCAGCAGCTTAGCAAACACACCCTCTGGAAACACCATATATTTT. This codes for CASSLANTPSGNTIYF.

CDR3 bases: TGTGCCAGCAGCTTGGCTGTCGGGGGAGCTTACAATGAGCAGTTCTTC. Translating gives CASSLAVGGAYNEQFF. The chain recombines TRBV5-4 with TRBJ2-1; D is perhaps TRBD2 (6 bases). This CDR3 has 16 residues. Germline CDR1 SGHNT, CDR2 YYREEE (reference sequence). Between the trimmed V and J ends, which lost 0 bases and 4 bases, there was a span of 14 bases. Using reference TRBV5-4 and TRBJ2-1 for the parts outside the CDR3, the full variable domain is ETGVTQSPTHLIKTRGQQVTLRCSSQSGHNTVSWYQQALGQGPQFIFQYYREEENGRGNFPPRFSGLQFPNYSSELNVNALELDDSALYLCASSLAVGGAYNEQFFGPGTRLTVL.

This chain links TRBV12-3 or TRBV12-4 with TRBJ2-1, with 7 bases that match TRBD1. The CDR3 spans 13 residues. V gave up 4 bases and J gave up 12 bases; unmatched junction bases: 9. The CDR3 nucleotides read TGTGCCAGCAGTTCTACAGGGTACAGGGGGCAGTTCTTC. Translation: CASSSTGYRGQFF.

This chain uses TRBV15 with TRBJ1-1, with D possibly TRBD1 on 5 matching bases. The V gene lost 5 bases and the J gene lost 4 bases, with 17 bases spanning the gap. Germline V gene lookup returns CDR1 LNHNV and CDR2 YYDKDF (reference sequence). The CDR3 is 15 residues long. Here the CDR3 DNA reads TGTGCCACCAGCTCATCCCAAGGGGTGGCCACTGAAGCTTTCTTT. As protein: CATSSSQGVATEAFF.

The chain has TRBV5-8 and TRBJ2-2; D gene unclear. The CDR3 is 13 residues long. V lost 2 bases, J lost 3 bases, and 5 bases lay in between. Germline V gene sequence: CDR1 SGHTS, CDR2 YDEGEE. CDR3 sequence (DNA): TGTGCCAGCAGCTTCGGGTACACCGGGGAGCTGTTTTTT. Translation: CASSFGYTGELFF.

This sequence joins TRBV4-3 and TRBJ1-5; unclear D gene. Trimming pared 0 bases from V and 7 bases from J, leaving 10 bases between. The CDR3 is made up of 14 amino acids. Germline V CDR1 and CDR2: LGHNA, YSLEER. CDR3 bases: TGCGCCAGCAGCCAAGATGGGAGGGAGCAGCCCCAGCATTTT. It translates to CASSQDGREQPQHF.

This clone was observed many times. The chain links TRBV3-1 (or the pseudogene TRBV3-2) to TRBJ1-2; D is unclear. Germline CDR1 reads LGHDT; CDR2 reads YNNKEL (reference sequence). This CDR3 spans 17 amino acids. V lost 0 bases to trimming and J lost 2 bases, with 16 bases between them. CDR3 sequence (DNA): TGTGCCAGCAGCCAAGATTCGCGTCTTTTGGGCAACTATGGCTACACCTTC. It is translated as CASSQDSRLLGNYGYTF.

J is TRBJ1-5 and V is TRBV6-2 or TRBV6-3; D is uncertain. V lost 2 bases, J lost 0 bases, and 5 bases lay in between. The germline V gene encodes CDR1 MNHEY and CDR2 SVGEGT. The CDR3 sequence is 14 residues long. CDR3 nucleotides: TGTGCCAGCAGTTACGGGTATAGCAATCAGCCCCAGCATTTT. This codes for CASSYGYSNQPQHF.

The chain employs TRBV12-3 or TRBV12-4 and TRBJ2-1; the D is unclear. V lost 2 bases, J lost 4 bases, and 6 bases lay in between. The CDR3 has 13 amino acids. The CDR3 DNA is TGTGCCAGCAGTTTAAACGGGTACAATGAGCAGTTCTTC. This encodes CASSLNGYNEQFF.

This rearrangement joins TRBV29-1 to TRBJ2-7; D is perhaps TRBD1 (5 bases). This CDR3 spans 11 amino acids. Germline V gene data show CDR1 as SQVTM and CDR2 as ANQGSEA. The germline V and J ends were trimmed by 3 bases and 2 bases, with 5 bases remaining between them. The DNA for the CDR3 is TGCAGCGTTGAGGGGCCCTACGAGCAGTACTTC. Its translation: CSVEGPYEQYF.

As DNA, the CDR3 is TGTGCCATCAGTTGGCCCGAAGGGGCTAGCGGGGGGTGGACAGATACGCAGTATTTT. Amino acids: CAISWPEGASGGWTDTQYF. The genes are TRBV10-3 and TRBJ2-3; 11 nucleotides line up with TRBD2. The CDR3 runs to 19 residues. J lost 3 bases, V lost 5 bases, and 16 bases had no gene match. Germline V lookup: CDR1 ENHRY, CDR2 SYGVKD.

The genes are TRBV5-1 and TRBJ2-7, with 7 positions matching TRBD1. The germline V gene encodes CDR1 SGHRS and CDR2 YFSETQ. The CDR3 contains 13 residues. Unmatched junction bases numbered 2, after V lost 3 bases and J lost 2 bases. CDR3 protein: CASSWDSAYEQYF. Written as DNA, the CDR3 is TGCGCCAGCAGCTGGGACAGCGCCTACGAGCAGTACTTC.

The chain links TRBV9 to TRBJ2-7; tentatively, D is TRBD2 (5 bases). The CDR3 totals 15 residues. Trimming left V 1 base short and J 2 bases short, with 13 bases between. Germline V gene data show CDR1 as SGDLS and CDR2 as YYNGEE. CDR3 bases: TGTGCCAGCAGCGTAAGAGACGGGAAAACCTACGAGCAGTACTTC. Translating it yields CASSVRDGKTYEQYF.

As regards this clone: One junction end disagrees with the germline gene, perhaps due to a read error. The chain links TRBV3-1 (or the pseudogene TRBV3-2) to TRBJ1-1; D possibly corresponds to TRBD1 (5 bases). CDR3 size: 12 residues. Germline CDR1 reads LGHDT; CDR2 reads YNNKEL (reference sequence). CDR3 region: CASAQVGGEIRF. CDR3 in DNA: TGTGCCAGCGCCCAGGTGGGGGGAGAGATACGCTTT.

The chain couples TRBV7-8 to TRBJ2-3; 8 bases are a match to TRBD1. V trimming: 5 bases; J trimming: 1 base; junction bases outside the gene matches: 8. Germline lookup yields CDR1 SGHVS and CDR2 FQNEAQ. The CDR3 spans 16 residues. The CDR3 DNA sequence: TGTGCCAGCAGCCCCCGACAGGGGTTGGGCACAGATACGCAGTATTTT. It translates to CASSPRQGLGTDTQYF.

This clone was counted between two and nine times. The CDR3 DNA sequence: TGTGCCAGCAGCGGGGATGGCTACACCTTC. The encoded protein is CASSGDGYTF. The rearrangement joins TRBV9 to TRBJ1-2; D remains unclear. The germline gives CDR1 SGDLS, CDR2 YYNGEE. Deletions cut 3 bases from V and 6 bases from J, with 3 bases between. The CDR3 is made up of 10 amino acids. Together with reference TRBV9 and TRBJ1-2, the CDR3 gives the full variable domain: DSGVTQTPKHLITATGQRVTLRCSPRSGDLSVYWYQQSLDQGLQFLIQYYNGEERAKGNILERFSAQQFPDLHSELNLSSLELGDSALYFCASSGDGYTFGSGTRLTVV.

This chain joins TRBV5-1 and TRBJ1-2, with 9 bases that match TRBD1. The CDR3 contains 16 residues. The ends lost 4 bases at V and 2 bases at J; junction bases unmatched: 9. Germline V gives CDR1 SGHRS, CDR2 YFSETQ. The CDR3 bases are TGCGCCAGCAGCCGGGACAGGGACTTTATAAACTATGGCTACACCTTC. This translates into CASSRDRDFINYGYTF.

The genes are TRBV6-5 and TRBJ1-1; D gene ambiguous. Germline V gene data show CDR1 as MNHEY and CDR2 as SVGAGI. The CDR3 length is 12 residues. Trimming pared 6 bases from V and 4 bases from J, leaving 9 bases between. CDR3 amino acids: CASRGEATEAFF. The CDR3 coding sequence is TGTGCCAGCAGGGGCGAAGCCACTGAAGCTTTCTTT.

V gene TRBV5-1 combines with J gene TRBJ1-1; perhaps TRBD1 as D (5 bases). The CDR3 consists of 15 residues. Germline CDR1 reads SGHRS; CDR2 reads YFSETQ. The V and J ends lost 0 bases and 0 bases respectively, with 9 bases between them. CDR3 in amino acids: CASSLAEGMNTEAFF. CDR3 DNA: TGCGCCAGCAGCTTGGCGGAGGGGATGAACACTGAAGCTTTCTTT.

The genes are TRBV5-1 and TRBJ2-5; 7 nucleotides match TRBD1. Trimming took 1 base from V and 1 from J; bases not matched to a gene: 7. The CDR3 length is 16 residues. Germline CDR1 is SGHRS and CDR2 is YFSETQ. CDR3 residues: CASSLLGGDSQETQYF. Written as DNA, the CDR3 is TGCGCCAGCAGCTTGCTAGGTGGGGACAGCCAAGAGACCCAGTACTTC.

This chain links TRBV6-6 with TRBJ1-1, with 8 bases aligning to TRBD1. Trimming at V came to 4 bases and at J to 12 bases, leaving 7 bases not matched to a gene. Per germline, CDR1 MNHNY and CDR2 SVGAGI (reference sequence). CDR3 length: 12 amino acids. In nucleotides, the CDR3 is TGTGCCAGCAGTTTTAGGACAGGGTGGACTTTCTTT. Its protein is CASSFRTGWTFF.

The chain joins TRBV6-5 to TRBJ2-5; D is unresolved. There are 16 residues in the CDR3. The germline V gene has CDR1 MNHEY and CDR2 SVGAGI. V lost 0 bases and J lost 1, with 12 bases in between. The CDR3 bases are TGTGCCAGCAGTTACTCGGCGCAGGTGATCCAAGAGACCCAGTACTTC. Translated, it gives CASSYSAQVIQETQYF.